The rows below give T cell receptor beta chains drawn from one sample of a study of cytomegalovirus exposure and HLA in healthy donors. Produced via immunoSEQ multiplex PCR; TCRdb's table is partial and in-frame only. Counted here are some 160,000 clones, roughly 80% occurring once; the ten biggest clones make up about 2.5%. The sample taken for sequencing was PBMCs. The source is a male donor in good health and CMV-seronegative. Each CDR3 is given with its conserved first and last residue.

V gene | CDR3 protein
TRBV7-8 | CASSLEPAGRKYNEQFF
TRBV2 | CASRGLSRDNEQFF
TRBV27 | CASSFASSPFTDTQYF
TRBV19 | CASRFDRGSYNSPLHF
TRBV29-1 | CSFQNSRARGTEAFF
TRBV19 | CASSLWASNEKLFF
TRBV7-7 | CASSQTSGGNTGELFF
TRBV10-3 | CAIRGGTGYSEQYF
TRBV5-6 | CASSLAAVNTEAFF
TRBV7-5 | CARSLTGGEVQETQYF
TRBV29-1 | CSVGMRTSGGLDEQFF
TRBV11-2 | CASSLSDLPYNEQFF
TRBV7-8 | CASSLAIIEAGYTF
TRBV2 | CASSGTSGGEQFF
TRBV6-5 | CASSYGRGPNQPQHF
TRBV5-1 | CASSLFLAEQETQYF
TRBV27 | CASRQGIVTEAFF
TRBV5-4 | CASSLGGGSYEQYF
TRBV2 | CASSEEGEAAAFF
TRBV19 | CASSIRGRNTEAFF
TRBV6-5 | CASSYGQAYGYTF
TRBV7-2 | CASSPQGSDTEAFF
TRBV6-5 | CASSYAANQRSEQYF
TRBV6-5 | CASSWAGSNYEQYF
TRBV7-2 | CASSIAVEGELFF
TRBV7-2 | CASSLGRWTLLDGYTF
TRBV6-5 | CASTRGGSTDTQYF
TRBV4-1 | CASSLRWGGSADTQYF
TRBV19 | CASSATLIYVEQYF
TRBV19 | CASSIGTRAGRYGYTF
TRBV4-3 | CASSQDQAGGYVSYEQYF
TRBV19 | CASSIGGGGNEQFF
TRBV6-5 | CASSYSSSSGGHEQFF
TRBV10-3 | CAISETGDSNQPQHF
TRBV2 | CASRTNTEAFF
TRBV6-1 | CASNRGQVLQETQYF
TRBV11-2 | CASSLGQGNYGYTF
TRBV5-1 | CASSLDGISEKLFF
TRBV11-2 | CASSLAPGGTEAFF
TRBV7-2 | CASSLGQARYEQYF
TRBV7-9 | CASSLGGGPSSYEQYF
TRBV5-1 | CASSLEGANTDTQYF
TRBV7-9 | CASSSGQGAVEQYF
TRBV5-1 | CASSLGYGGTGELFF
TRBV4-1 | CASSHQQGSGYTF
TRBV5-4 | CASSSGTANEKLFF